This T cell receptor beta chain was profiled in a study of control samples from healthy donors and cancer patients. Generated by immunoSEQ multiplex PCR, the TCRdb table keeps only in-frame clones and is missing some. The repertoire consists of 100,000 to 150,000 clones, with over 75% occurring once and the leading ten covering 2.5% to 3%. The trim removed 1 base at V and 3 bases at J, leaving 2 bases unmatched. Germline V gene lookup returns CDR1 LNHNV and CDR2 YYDKDF (reference sequence). CDR3 length: 16 amino acids. J is TRBJ2-1 and V is TRBV15, with 11 bases fitting TRBD1. This receptor was obtained from a man aged 35 to 55 in good health. Sample: blood. In DNA form, the CDR3 reads TGTGCCACCAGCAGAGGGGGGACAGGGGGCTACAATGAGCAGTTCTTC. Translating it yields CATSRGGTGGYNEQFF. Based on the CDR3 plus reference TRBV15 and TRBJ2-1, the full variable domain is DAMVIQNPRYQVTQFGKPVTLSCSQTLNHNVMYWYQQKSSQAPKLLFHYYDKDFNNEADTPDNFQSRRPNTSFCFLDIRSPGLGDTAMYLCATSRGGTGGYNEQFFGPGTRLTVL.